This entry is about one TCR beta chain. The data derive from a study of blood T cell repertoires in COVID-19. About the research overall: COVID-19 samples collected from the United States, Italy and Spain covered acute and convalescent phases. Nucleic acid was either cDNA or gDNA, and it came from T cells, B-cell-depleted T cells, or PBMCs.

In the authors' workflow: Reference gene primer amplification in the assay estimated nucleated cell counts. Profiled with immunoSEQ multiplex PCR; TCRdb holds only in-frame clones, not every one. The DNA gave D and trimming, while V, J and clone size come from that table. The sample records more than 200,000 clones, approximately 90% being singletons. V dropped 2 bases and J dropped 5 bases, with 7 bases sitting between them. Germline V gives CDR1 MNHEY, CDR2 SVGAGI. The CDR3 extends over 14 amino acids. This TCR came from a man aged 80 or over with acute or convalescent COVID-19. The sample comprised peripheral blood. The gene calls are TRBV6-5 and TRBJ1-6; D might be TRBD1 (6 bases). CDR3 sequence: CASSYTGNNSPLHF. The DNA of the CDR3 is TGTGCCAGCAGTTACACAGGGAATAATTCACCCCTCCACTTT.